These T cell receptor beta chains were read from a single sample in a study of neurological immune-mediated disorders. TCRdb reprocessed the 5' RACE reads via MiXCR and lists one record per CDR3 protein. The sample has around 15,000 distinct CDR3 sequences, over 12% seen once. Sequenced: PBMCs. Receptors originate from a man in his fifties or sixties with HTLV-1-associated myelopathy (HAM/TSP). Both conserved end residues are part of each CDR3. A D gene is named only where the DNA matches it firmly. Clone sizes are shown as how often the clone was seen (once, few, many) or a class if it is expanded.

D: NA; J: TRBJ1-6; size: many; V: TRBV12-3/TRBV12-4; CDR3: CASSREGSGSPLHF; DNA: TGTGCCAGCAGTCGAGAGGGTTCGGGTTCACCCCTCCACTTT
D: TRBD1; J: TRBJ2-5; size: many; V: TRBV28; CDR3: CASSLRGQGAALKTQYF; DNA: TGTGCCAGCAGTTTACGGGGGCAGGGGGCCGCCCTGAAGACCCAGTACTTC
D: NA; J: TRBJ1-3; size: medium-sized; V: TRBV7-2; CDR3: CASSFSGKPGNTIYF; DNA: TGTGCCAGCAGCTTTTCAGGGAAACCTGGAAACACCATATATTTT
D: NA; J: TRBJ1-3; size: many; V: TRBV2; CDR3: CANRQDRKGNTIYF; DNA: TGTGCCAATCGACAGGACCGCAAAGGAAACACCATATATTTT
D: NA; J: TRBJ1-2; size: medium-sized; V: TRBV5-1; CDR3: CASSEEGGYTF; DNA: TGCGCCAGCAGCGAAGAGGGAGGTTACACCTTC
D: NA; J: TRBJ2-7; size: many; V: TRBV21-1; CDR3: CASSKDGPGGTYEQYF; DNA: TGTGCCAGCAGCAAAGATGGTCCCGGAGGCACCTACGAGCAGTACTTC
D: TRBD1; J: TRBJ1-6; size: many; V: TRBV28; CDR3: CASSSLGGLTGLDSPLHF; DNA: TGTGCCAGCAGTTCCCTTGGGGGTTTGACAGGGCTGGATTCACCCCTCCACTTT
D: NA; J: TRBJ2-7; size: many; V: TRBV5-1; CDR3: CASSLDGTLYEQYF; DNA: TGCGCCAGCAGCTTGGACGGAACCCTCTACGAGCAGTACTTC
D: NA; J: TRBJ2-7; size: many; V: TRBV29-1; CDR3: CSVVGGWTGYEQYF; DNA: TGCAGCGTTGTTGGGGGGTGGACAGGCTACGAGCAGTACTTC
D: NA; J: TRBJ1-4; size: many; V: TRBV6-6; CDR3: CATTPDSLNEKLFF; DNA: TGTGCCACCACCCCCGACAGTCTTAATGAAAAACTGTTTTTT